Below are 25 T cell receptor beta chains sequenced from a single sample in a study of blood T cell repertoires in COVID-19. Produced via immunoSEQ multiplex PCR; TCRdb's table is partial and in-frame only. The sample lists around 260,000 clones; less than 85% were seen once. The sequenced material came from peripheral blood. These receptor sequences come from a man aged 60 to 75 who had recovered from COVID-19.

The V call is TRBV19, the J call TRBJ1-5, with D possibly TRBD1 on 6 matching bases. CDR1 is LNHDA and CDR2 is SQIVND in the germline V gene (reference sequence). Trimming took off 5 bases at V and 11 bases at J, with 25 bases between the two ends. The CDR3 has 16 amino acids. The CDR3 nucleotides read TGTGCCAGTAGTCTCTCAGCGCCAAATACAGGGAGGGCCCAGCATTTT. Residues: CASSLSAPNTGRAQHF.

This clone occurred once. This rearrangement joins TRBV24-1 to TRBJ2-3, with TRBD1 as a possible D gene (5 bases). From germline, CDR1 is KGHDR and CDR2 SFDVKD. The V and J ends lost 5 bases and 4 bases respectively, with 9 bases between them. This CDR3 spans 13 amino acids. CDR3 nucleotide sequence: TGTGCCACCAGTGGCTCAGGGCCAGATACGCAGTATTTT. Its translation is CATSGSGPDTQYF.

The CDR3 here is CASSLATRGNTIYF. The DNA for the CDR3 is TGTGCCAGCAGCTTGGCGACACGCGGAAACACCATATATTTT. The chain joins TRBV5-5 to TRBJ1-3; D not certain. Deletions cut 0 bases from V and 4 bases from J, with 8 bases between. Germline CDR1 and CDR2: SGHKS and YYEKEE (reference sequence). This CDR3 has 14 residues.

The chain recombines TRBV7-9 with TRBJ1-2, with D hard to call. The V end lost 5 bases, the J end lost 5 bases, and 9 bases lay between the germline ends. Germline CDR1 and CDR2: SEHNR and FQNEAQ (reference sequence). The CDR3 extends over 12 amino acids. The CDR3 bases are TGTGCCAGCAGCCCCTCGTCTTATGGCTACACCTTC. It specifies CASSPSSYGYTF. The complete variable domain, with remaining parts taken from reference TRBV7-9 and TRBJ1-2, reads DTGVSQNPRHKITKRGQNVTFRCDPISEHNRLYWYRQTLGQGPEFLTYFQNEAQLEKSRLLSDRFSAERPKGSFSTLEIQRTEQGDSAMYLCASSPSSYGYTFGSGTRLTVV.

This clone turned up a few times. V usage is TRBV18 and J usage is TRBJ1-2, with D perhaps TRBD1 (5 bases). Germline CDR1 reads KGHSH; CDR2 reads LQKENI. With 2 bases removed from V and 6 bases from J, the gap between germline ends came to 13 bases. This CDR3 has 14 amino acids. The CDR3 nucleotides are TGTGCCAGCTCACCAGGAAGGGGCAGGGATGGCTACACCTTC. Protein sequence: CASSPGRGRDGYTF.

The chain joins TRBV6-1 to TRBJ2-7, with 11 bases matching TRBD1. V trimming: 2 bases; J trimming: 5 bases; junction bases outside the gene matches: 8. Germline-derived CDR1 and CDR2 are MNHNS and SASEGT. This CDR3 is built from 16 residues. The CDR3 loop reads CASSEYLRTGGNEQYF. The CDR3 nucleotides are TGTGCCAGCAGTGAATATCTTAGGACAGGGGGCAACGAGCAGTACTTC.

This clone has a single count. V gene TRBV7-8 combines with J gene TRBJ2-5; TRBD2 matches at 8 bases. CDR3 length: 14 residues. Unmatched junction bases numbered 9, after V lost 7 bases and J lost 5 bases. Germline assignment: CDR1 SGHVS and CDR2 FQNEAQ. The CDR3 DNA reads as TGTGCCAGCAAGGCCGGGACTAGAGAGGAGACCCAGTACTTC. Its protein is CASKAGTREETQYF.

The chain employs TRBV28 and TRBJ2-2, with D possibly matching TRBD2 (5 bases). Germline V gene lookup returns CDR1 MDHEN and CDR2 SYDVKM. V was trimmed by 2 bases and J by 1 base, leaving 14 bases between them. This CDR3 is built from 17 residues. Here the CDR3 reads CASSLGGAFRNTGELFF. In DNA form, the CDR3 reads TGTGCCAGCAGTTTAGGAGGTGCTTTTCGGAACACCGGGGAGCTGTTTTTT.

This clone was counted a few times. This chain uses TRBV9 with TRBJ2-1, with a weak D call TRBD1 (6 bases). Germline assignment: CDR1 SGDLS and CDR2 YYNGEE. This CDR3 comprises 13 residues. Trimming shortened V by 4 bases and J by 9 bases, and 14 bases separated the two germline ends. The CDR3 DNA is TGTGCCAGCAGCACAATTCTACAGGGTGAGCAGTTCTTC. This translates into CASSTILQGEQFF.

Comments on this clone: The same CDR3 arises from other DNA sequences in this sample as well. The chain employs TRBV20-1 and TRBJ2-5; D unclear. The CDR3 is 10 residues long. The V gene's germline CDR1 is DFQATT and CDR2 SNEGSKA (reference sequence). Trimming left V 2 bases short and J 5 bases short, with 3 bases between. In DNA form, the CDR3 reads TGCAGTGCTAGACAGGAGACCCAGTACTTC. Its protein product is CSARQETQYF.

The count of this clone is one. The chain has TRBV27 and TRBJ2-7; TRBD1 matches 9 bases. The CDR3 spans 13 residues. Losses at the gene ends were 6 bases for V and 2 bases for J; bases not matched to a gene: 2. Germline V gene data show CDR1 as MNHEY and CDR2 as SMNVEV (reference sequence). CDR3 sequence reads: CASRWTGAYEQYF. The DNA of the CDR3 is TGTGCCAGCAGGTGGACAGGGGCCTACGAGCAGTACTTC.

The V and J genes are TRBV7-2 and TRBJ2-5; 8 positions agree with TRBD2. With V trimmed by 5 bases and J by 6 bases, 14 bases remained unmatched. The CDR3 contains 16 residues. Germline V gene sequence: CDR1 SGHTA, CDR2 FQGNSA. The CDR3 bases are TGTGCCAGCAGCCATCCCGGGGCGGGGGGTTTGAAGACCCAGTACTTC. Encoded protein: CASSHPGAGGLKTQYF.

CDR3 sequence reads: CASSQTPSAGGTDTQYF. The CDR3 DNA sequence: TGTGCCAGCAGCCAAACCCCCTCAGCGGGAGGAACAGATACGCAGTATTTT. This chain joins TRBV7-9 and TRBJ2-3, with 9 bases lining up with TRBD2. Germline CDR1 is SEHNR and CDR2 is FQNEAQ (reference sequence). This CDR3 comprises 17 residues. V was pared by 5 bases and J by 3 bases, with 12 bases of the junction left unmatched.

This clone has only a few counts. This CDR3 is CASSSAGVGFNEQFF. The CDR3 nucleotides are TGTGCCAGCAGCTCCGCAGGGGTAGGTTTCAATGAGCAGTTCTTC. The gene calls are TRBV7-3 and TRBJ2-1; possibly TRBD1 for D (6 bases). V gave up 4 bases and J gave up 6 bases, with 16 bases separating them. Germline values: CDR1 SGHTA, CDR2 FQGTGA. CDR3 length: 15 amino acids. The whole variable domain, filled in from reference TRBV7-3 and TRBJ2-1, reads GAGVSQTPSNKVTEKGKYVELRCDPISGHTALYWYRQSLGQGPEFLIYFQGTGAADDSGLPNDRFFAVRPEGSVSTLKIQRTERGDSAVYLCASSSAGVGFNEQFFGPGTRLTVL.

Regarding this clone: At one end, the junction sequence differs from germline, possibly due to a read error. The chain has TRBV6-1 and TRBJ2-1; 7 nucleotides agree with TRBD1. Germline values: CDR1 MNHNS, CDR2 SASEGT. The CDR3 is made up of 14 amino acids. CDR3 sequence: CASSEEGTGALRLF. Written as DNA, the CDR3 is TGTGCCAGCAGTGAAGAGGGAACAGGGGCTCTACGGCTCTTC.

CDR3: CASTRRLAGGTGELFF. CDR3 in DNA: TGTGCCAGTACGAGAAGGCTAGCGGGGGGGACCGGGGAGCTGTTTTTT. The chain links TRBV7-8 to TRBJ2-2; 12 positions match TRBD2. With V trimmed by 9 bases and J by 5 bases, 10 bases remained unmatched. This CDR3 region has 16 residues. Germline-derived CDR1 and CDR2 are SGHVS and FQNEAQ.

The chain joins TRBV5-1 to TRBJ2-5, with D possibly TRBD2 on 5 matching bases. V was cut by 1 base and J by 5 bases, with 12 bases left in between. The germline CDR1 and CDR2 sequences are SGHRS and YFSETQ. The length of the CDR3 is 14 residues. The CDR3 DNA is TGCGCCAGCAGCTTGAGAGGGTTCGGGGAGACCCAGTACTTC. Translated: CASSLRGFGETQYF.

The genes are TRBV6-5 and TRBJ2-4; tentatively, D is TRBD2 (6 bases). With 8 bases removed from V and 0 bases from J, the gap between germline ends came to 11 bases. The CDR3 has 14 amino acids. Germline assignment: CDR1 MNHEY and CDR2 SVGAGI. As DNA, the CDR3 is TGTGCCAGCGGCGGGACGAGAGCCAAAAACATTCAGTACTTC. Translation: CASGGTRAKNIQYF.

V usage is TRBV24-1 and J usage is TRBJ2-1; the D gene is possibly TRBD1 (6 bases). This CDR3 has 14 residues. Germline V lookup: CDR1 KGHDR, CDR2 SFDVKD. The CDR3 protein is CEYRKDSSYNEQFF. The CDR3 DNA reads as TGTGAATACCGGAAGGACAGTTCCTACAATGAGCAGTTCTTC.

V is TRBV11-2 and J is TRBJ2-7; D might be TRBD1 (6 bases). The CDR3 is 15 amino acids. Trimming took off 6 bases at V and 2 bases at J, with 17 bases between the two ends. From germline, CDR1 is SGHAT and CDR2 FQNNGV. The DNA for the CDR3 is TGTGCCAGCAGTGTTACGACAGGCCAGACCTACGAGCAGTACTTC. This gives the protein CASSVTTGQTYEQYF.

The chain links TRBV27 to TRBJ1-1; 9 bases fit TRBD1. V dropped 6 bases and J dropped 10; count of bases not matched to a gene: 12. This CDR3 comprises 14 residues. The germline V gene has CDR1 MNHEY and CDR2 SMNVEV (reference sequence). The CDR3 spells CASRRVEQGARAFF. The DNA for the CDR3 is TGTGCCAGCAGAAGAGTGGAACAGGGGGCGCGAGCTTTCTTT.

A note on this clone: An end of the junction does not agree with germline; a read error may underlie this. The V gene is TRBV27, the J gene TRBJ2-1; perhaps TRBD1 as D (6 bases). This CDR3 contains 15 residues. Germline CDR1 is MNHEY and CDR2 is SMNVEV (reference sequence). The CDR3 is CASSLSPQTGAYKVF. The DNA for the CDR3 is TGTGCCAGCAGCTTATCCCCTCAGACAGGAGCCTATAAGGTCTTC.

The chain carries TRBV5-1 and TRBJ2-7; D may be TRBD2 (6 bases). The germline CDR1 and CDR2 sequences are SGHRS and YFSETQ. The CDR3 consists of 15 residues. Trimming removed 0 bases at V and 3 bases at J, with 13 bases between. CDR3 amino acids: CASSLDASDLYEQYF. The CDR3 bases are TGCGCCAGCAGCTTGGACGCTAGCGACCTCTACGAGCAGTACTTC.

This sequence joins TRBV2 and TRBJ2-3; 7 bases map to TRBD2. J gave up 1 base and V 5 bases, and 9 bases lay outside the gene matches. The germline CDR1 and CDR2 sequences are SNHLY and FYNNEI. The CDR3 has 16 residues. CDR3 coding DNA: TGTGCCAGCAGTCCCCCGGCGGGGGTCGGCACAGATACGCAGTATTTT. This sequence encodes CASSPPAGVGTDTQYF.

The chain employs TRBV6-5 and TRBJ2-6; TRBD1 might be the D (6 bases). There are 15 residues in the CDR3. Germline CDR1 is MNHEY and CDR2 is SVGAGI. V gave up 6 bases and J gave up 2 bases, with 11 bases separating them. The CDR3, as DNA: TGTGCCAGCAGAAACAGGGCGACTGGGGCCAACGTCCTGACTTTC. Protein sequence: CASRNRATGANVLTF.